The sequence of this T cell receptor beta chain was determined in a study of regulatory T cells in long-lasting Graves disease. The study's findings and limits: Patients with persistent Graves' had lower TCR diversity than newly diagnosed patients.

The V gene end was trimmed by 6 bases and the J gene end by 2 bases; junction bases not matched to a gene: 4. CDR3 length equals 15 residues. The germline V gene has CDR1 MRHNA and CDR2 SNTAGT. Time point specified: newly diagnosed GD, antithyroid drugs for less than 3 months. Following extraction of RNA from PBMCs, that RNA was used to make the TCR library. For this clonotype: Its antigen remains unidentified.

TCR beta libraries were built with iRepertoire HTBI primers and Arm-PCR of CDR3 regions. TCRdb recomputed calls from the multiplex PCR reads with MiXCR, one row per CDR3 protein. Of under 800,000 distinct CDR3 sequences listed, less than 20% are singletons. The data were also submitted as part of a second study, on T cells in Graves' hyperthyroidism and ophthalmopathy.

This receptor was identified in a woman under 40 with Graves disease. Specimen: peripheral blood mononuclear cells (PBMCs), collected at new diagnosis, from a patient treated with antithyroid drugs. This chain joins TRBV6-4 and TRBJ2-6; TRBD1 agrees at 7 bases. CDR3 DNA sequence: TGTGCCAGCAGCGGACAGGAAACTGGGGCCAACGTCCTGACTTTC. As protein: CASSGQETGANVLTF.